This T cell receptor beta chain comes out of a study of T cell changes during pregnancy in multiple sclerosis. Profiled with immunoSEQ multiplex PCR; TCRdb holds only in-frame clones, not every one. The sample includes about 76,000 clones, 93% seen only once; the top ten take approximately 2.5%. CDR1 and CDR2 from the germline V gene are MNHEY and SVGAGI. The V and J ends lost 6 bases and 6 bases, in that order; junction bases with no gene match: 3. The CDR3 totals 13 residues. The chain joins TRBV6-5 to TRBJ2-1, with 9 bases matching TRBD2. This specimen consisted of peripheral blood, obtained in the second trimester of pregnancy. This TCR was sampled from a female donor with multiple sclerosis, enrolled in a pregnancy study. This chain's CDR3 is CASRWTSANEQFF. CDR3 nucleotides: TGTGCCAGCAGGTGGACTAGCGCCAATGAGCAGTTCTTC.